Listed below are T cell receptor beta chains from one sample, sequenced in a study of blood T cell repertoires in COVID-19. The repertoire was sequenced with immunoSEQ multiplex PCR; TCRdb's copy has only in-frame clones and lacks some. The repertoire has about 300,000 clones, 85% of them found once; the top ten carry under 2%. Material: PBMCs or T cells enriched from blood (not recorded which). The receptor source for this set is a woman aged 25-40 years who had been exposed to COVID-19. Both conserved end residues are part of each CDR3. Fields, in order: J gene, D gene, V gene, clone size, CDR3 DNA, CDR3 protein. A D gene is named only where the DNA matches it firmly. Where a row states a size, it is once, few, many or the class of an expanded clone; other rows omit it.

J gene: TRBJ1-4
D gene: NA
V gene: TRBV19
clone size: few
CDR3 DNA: TGTGCCAGTAGTAGGAGGGTACAGACTAATGAAAAACTGTTTTTT
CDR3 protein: CASSRRVQTNEKLFF

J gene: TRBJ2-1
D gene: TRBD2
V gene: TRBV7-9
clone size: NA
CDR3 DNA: TGTGCCAGCAGCTTAACTAGCGGGAGGTATGAGCAGTTCTTC
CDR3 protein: CASSLTSGRYEQFF

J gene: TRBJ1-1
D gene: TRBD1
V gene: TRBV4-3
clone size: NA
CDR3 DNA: TGCGCCAGCAGCCAATTCGGGACAGGGGGGTCTGAAGCTTTCTTT
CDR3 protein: CASSQFGTGGSEAFF

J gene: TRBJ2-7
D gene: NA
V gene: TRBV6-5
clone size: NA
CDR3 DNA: TGTGCCAGCAGCGTACAGGGAGTCGAGCAGTACTTC
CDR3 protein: CASSVQGVEQYF

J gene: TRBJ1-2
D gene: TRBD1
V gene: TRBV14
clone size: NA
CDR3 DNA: TGTGCCAGCAGCCAAGGGGGACAGGGGGCGCTTGGCTACACCTTC
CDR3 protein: CASSQGGQGALGYTF

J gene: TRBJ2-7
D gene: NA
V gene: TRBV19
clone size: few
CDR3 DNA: TGTGCCAGTAGTCCCCGTGGAGGGGTAGACGAGCAGTACTTC
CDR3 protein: CASSPRGGVDEQYF

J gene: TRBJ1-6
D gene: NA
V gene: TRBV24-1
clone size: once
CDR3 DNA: TGTGCCACCAGTGATTTGCAAGCTAATTCACCCCTCCACTTT
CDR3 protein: CATSDLQANSPLHF

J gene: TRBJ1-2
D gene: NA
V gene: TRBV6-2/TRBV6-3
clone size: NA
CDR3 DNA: TGTGCCAGCAGTTACGAGACACACTATGGCTACACCTTC
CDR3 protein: CASSYETHYGYTF

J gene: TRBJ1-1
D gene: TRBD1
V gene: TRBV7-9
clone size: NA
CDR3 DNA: TGTGCCAGCACGGACAGGGAGACTGAAGCTTTCTTT
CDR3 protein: CASTDRETEAFF

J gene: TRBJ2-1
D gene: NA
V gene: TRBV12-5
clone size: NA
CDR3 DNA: TGTGCTAGTGGCACCGCGGGGCAAAGTTCCTACAATGAGCAGTTCTTC
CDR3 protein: CASGTAGQSSYNEQFF

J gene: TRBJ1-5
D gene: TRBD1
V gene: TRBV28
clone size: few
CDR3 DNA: TGTGCCAGCAGTCCGACAGGGGCCGCGGACGATCAGCCCCAGCATTTT
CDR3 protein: CASSPTGAADDQPQHF

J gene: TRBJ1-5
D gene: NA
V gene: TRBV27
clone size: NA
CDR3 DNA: TGTGCCAGCAGTCTCCGGACACCTAGCAATCAGCCCCAGCATTTT
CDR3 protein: CASSLRTPSNQPQHF

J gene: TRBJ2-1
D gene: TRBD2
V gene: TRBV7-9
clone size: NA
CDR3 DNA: TGTGCCAGCAGCCAACCCCCCGGGACTAGCGGGAGCAATGAGCAGTTCTTC
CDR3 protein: CASSQPPGTSGSNEQFF

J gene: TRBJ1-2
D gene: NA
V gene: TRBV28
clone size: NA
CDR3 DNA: TGTGCCAGCACCCCGCGCAGGACAAGAAAAAATGGCTACACCTTC
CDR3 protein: CASTPRRTRKNGYTF

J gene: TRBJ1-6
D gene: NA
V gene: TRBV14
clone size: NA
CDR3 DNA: TGTGCCAGCAGCCAGAGGGCAGGGGAATCACCCCTCCACTTT
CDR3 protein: CASSQRAGESPLHF

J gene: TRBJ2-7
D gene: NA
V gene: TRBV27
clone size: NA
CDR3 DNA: TGTGCCAGCAGTTTAACTCCCGGTAGAAGCTCCTACGAGCAGTACTTC
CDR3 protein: CASSLTPGRSSYEQYF

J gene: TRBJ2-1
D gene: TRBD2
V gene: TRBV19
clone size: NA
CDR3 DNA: TGTGCCAGTAGTATGACTAGCGGGAGGGTCTATGAGCAGTTCTTC
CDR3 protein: CASSMTSGRVYEQFF

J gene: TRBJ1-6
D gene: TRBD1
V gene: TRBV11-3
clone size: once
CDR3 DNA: TGTGCCAGCAGCTTCGGGACAGATAATTCACCCCTCCACTTT
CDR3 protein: CASSFGTDNSPLHF

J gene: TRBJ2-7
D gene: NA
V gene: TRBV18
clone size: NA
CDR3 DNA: TGTGCCAGCTCACTCTCTTCCGGGACTGTCTCCTACGAGCAGTACTTC
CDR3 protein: CASSLSSGTVSYEQYF

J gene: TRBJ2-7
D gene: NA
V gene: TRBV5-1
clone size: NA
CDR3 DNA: TGCGCCAGCAGGCGGACAGCTCAATCCTACGAGCAGTACTTC
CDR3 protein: CASRRTAQSYEQYF

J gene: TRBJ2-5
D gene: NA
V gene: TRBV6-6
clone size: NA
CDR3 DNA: TGTGCCAGCAGGGTTAGAGAGACCCAGTACTTC
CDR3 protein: CASRVRETQYF

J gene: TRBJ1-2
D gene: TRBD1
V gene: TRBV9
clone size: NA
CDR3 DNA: TGTGCCAGCAGCCCTCGGTCGGACAGGGGGCATGGCTACACCTTC
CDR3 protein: CASSPRSDRGHGYTF

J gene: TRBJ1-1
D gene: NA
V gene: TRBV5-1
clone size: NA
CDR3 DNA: TGCGCCAGCAGCTTGGCCGGGAGTAGGGGAATGGTCCTCTCGGCTGAAGCTTTCTTT
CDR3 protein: CASSLAGSRGMVLSAEAFF

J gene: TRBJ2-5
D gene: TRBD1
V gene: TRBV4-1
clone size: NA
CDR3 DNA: TGCGCCAGCAGCCAAAAGATCGGGACAGGACAAGAGACCCAGTACTTC
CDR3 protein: CASSQKIGTGQETQYF

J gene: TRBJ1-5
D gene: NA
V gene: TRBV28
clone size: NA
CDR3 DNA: TGTGCCAGCAGTTTTGGGGGCCCCGTAGGCAATCAGCCCCAGCATTTT
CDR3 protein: CASSFGGPVGNQPQHF

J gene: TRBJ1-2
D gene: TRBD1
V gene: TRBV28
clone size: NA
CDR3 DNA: TGTGCCAGCAGTTCGGGACAGGGGTACTATGGCTACACCTTC
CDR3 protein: CASSSGQGYYGYTF

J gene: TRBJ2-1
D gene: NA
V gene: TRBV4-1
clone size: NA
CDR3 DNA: TGCGCCAGCAGCCAGACAGGACAAGGGGATGAGCAGTTCTTC
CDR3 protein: CASSQTGQGDEQFF

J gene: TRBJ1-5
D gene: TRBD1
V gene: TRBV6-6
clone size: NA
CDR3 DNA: TGTGCCAGCAGTCGCCAGGGGGATCAGCCCCAGCATTTT
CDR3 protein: CASSRQGDQPQHF

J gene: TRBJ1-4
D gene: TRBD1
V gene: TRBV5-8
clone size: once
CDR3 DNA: TGTGCCAGCAGCGATGGACAGGGGCGGGAAAAACTGTTTTTT
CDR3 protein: CASSDGQGREKLFF

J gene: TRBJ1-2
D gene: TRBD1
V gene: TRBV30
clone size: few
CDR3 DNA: TGTGCCTCCCGGGACAGGGTTGACGACTATGGCTACACCTTC
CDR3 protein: CASRDRVDDYGYTF

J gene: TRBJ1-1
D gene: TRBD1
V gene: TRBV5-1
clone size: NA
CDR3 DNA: TGCGCCAGCAGCGGTACAGGGGCGTACACTGAAGCTTTCTTT
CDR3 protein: CASSGTGAYTEAFF

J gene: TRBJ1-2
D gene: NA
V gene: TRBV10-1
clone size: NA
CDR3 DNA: TGCGCCAGCAGTGAGCCCGTGGCAGGGGCACTACCTAACTATGGCTACACCTTC
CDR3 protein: CASSEPVAGALPNYGYTF

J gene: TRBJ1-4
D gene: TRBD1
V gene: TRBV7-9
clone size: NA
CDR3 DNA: TGTGCCAGCAGCTTGACAGGGGGGTATGAAAAACTGTTTTTT
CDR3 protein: CASSLTGGYEKLFF

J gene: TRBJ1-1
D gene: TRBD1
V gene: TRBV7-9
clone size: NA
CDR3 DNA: TGTGCCAGCAGCTTGACAGGGCAAAACACTGAAGCTTTCTTT
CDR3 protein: CASSLTGQNTEAFF

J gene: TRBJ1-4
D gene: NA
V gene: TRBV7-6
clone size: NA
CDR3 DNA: TGTGCCAGCAGCCCAAACGCACAGAACGGCGAAGAAAAACTGTTTTTT
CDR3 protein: CASSPNAQNGEEKLFF

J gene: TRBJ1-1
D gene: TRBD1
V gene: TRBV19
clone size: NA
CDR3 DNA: TGTGCCAGTAGATCAGGGGGTAAGGGTGAAGCTTTCTTT
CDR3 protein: CASRSGGKGEAFF

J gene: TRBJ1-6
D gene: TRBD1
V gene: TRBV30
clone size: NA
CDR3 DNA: TGTGCCTATCGCCAGGGGGCCGGCTCCTATAATTCACCCCTCCACTTT
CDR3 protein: CAYRQGAGSYNSPLHF

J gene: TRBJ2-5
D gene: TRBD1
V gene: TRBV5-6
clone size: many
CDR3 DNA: TGTGCCAGCAGTCAGACAGGGGCCCAGTACTTC
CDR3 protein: CASSQTGAQYF

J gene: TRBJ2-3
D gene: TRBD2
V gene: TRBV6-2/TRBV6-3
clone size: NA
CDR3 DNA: TGTGCCAGCAGTGACCCTAGCGGGAGGCCAGATACGCAGTATTTT
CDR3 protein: CASSDPSGRPDTQYF

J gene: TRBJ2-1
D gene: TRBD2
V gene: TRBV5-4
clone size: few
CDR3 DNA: TGTGCCAGCAGGTATACCGGGACTAACAATGAGCAGTTCTTC
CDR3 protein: CASRYTGTNNEQFF

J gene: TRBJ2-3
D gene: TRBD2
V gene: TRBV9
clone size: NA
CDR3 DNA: TGTGCCAGCAGCGTAGAGGCTCCGGGACTAGCGGGGGGGACAGATACGCAGTATTTT
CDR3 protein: CASSVEAPGLAGGTDTQYF

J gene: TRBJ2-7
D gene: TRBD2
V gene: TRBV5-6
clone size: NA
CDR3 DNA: TGTGCCAGCAGCCGGATTATTTTAGCGGGCCGCTCCTACGAGCAGTACTTC
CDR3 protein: CASSRIILAGRSYEQYF

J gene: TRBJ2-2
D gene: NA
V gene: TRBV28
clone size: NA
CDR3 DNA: TGTGCCAGCAGGGACTACACCGGGGAGCTGTTTTTT
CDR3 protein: CASRDYTGELFF

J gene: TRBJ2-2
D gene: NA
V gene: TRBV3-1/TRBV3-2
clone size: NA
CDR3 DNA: TGTGCCAGCAGCCAAGGTATGGGTAGCGGAGACGGGGAGCTGTTTTTT
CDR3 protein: CASSQGMGSGDGELFF

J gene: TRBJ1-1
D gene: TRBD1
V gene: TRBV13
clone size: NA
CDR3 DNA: TGTGCCAGCAGCCCCGGACAGGTAAACACTGAAGCTTTCTTT
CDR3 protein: CASSPGQVNTEAFF

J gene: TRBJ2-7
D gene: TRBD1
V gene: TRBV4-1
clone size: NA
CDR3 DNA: TGCGCCAGCAGCCAACCGGGGACAGGGGTGCACGAGCAGTACTTC
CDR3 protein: CASSQPGTGVHEQYF

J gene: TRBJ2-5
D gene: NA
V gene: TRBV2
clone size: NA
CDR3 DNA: TGTGCCAGCGGAGCAGGGCTCGGGGAGACCCAGTACTTC
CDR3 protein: CASGAGLGETQYF

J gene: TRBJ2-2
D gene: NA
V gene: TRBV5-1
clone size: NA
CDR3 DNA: TGCGCCAGCAGCTTGGCCACGGGAACCGGGGAGCTGTTTTTT
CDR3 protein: CASSLATGTGELFF

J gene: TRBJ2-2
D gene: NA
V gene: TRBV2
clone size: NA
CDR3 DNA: TGTGCCAGCAGGGAGACAGAGAACACCGGGGAGCTGTTTTTT
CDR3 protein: CASRETENTGELFF

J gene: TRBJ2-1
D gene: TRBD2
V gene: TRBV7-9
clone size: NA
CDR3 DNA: TGTGCCAGCAGCTGGCCAGGGAGGGGTGAGCAGTTCTTC
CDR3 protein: CASSWPGRGEQFF

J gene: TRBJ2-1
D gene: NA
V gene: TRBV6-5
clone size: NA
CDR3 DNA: TGTGCCAGCAGTTACCAAACAGGTTACCGCCTCAATGAGCAGTTCTTC
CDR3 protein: CASSYQTGYRLNEQFF

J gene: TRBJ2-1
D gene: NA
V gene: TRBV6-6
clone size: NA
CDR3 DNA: TGTGCCAGCGTAGACTCAGGGCACAATGAGCAGTTCTTC
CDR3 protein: CASVDSGHNEQFF

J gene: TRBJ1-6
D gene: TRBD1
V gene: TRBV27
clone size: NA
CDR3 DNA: TGTGCCAGCAGTACACAGGGGTTCGATTCACCCCTCCACTTT
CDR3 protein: CASSTQGFDSPLHF

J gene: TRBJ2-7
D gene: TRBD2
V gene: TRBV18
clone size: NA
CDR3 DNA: TGTGCCAGCTCCCCTCAGCGGGGATCCTACGAGCAGTACTTC
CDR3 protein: CASSPQRGSYEQYF

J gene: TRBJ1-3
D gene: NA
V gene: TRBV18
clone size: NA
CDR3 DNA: TGTGCCAGCTCAACCCAGCGGGGCTCTGGAAACACCATATATTTT
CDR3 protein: CASSTQRGSGNTIYF

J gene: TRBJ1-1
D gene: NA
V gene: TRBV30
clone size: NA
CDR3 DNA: TGTGCCTGGAGTCTCCTCTTGAACACTGAAGCTTTCTTT
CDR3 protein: CAWSLLLNTEAFF

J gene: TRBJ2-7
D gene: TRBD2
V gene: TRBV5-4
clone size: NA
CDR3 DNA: TGTGCCAGCAGCACAGCGGGAGCCTACGAGCAGTACTTC
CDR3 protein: CASSTAGAYEQYF

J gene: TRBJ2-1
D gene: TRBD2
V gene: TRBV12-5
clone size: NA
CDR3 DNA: TGTGCTAGTGGCCGTCTTTCCGGGAGGGTAGTGGATGAGCAGTTCTTC
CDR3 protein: CASGRLSGRVVDEQFF

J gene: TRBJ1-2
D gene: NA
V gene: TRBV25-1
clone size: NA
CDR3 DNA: TGTGCCAGCAGTGAACATACCCTTTTAGAGGGCTACACCTTC
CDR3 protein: CASSEHTLLEGYTF